This T cell receptor beta chain stems from a study of cytomegalovirus exposure and HLA in healthy donors. The germline V and J ends were trimmed by 2 bases and 0 bases, with 7 bases remaining between them. The CDR3 sequence is 14 residues long. Germline lookup yields CDR1 MDHEN and CDR2 SYDVKM. The PCR contained 60 Vbeta and 13 Jbeta primers. Profiled with immunoSEQ multiplex PCR; TCRdb holds only in-frame clones, not every one. The sample yields tens of thousands of clones, 65% to 85% seen once. The clonotype comes from a man aged 60-69 years in good health and CMV-seropositive. The J gene is TRBJ1-2, the V gene TRBV28, with a possible D match to TRBD1 (5 bases). The source material was PBMCs. The CDR3 DNA reads as TGTGCCAGCAGTTTACCGGGGGCTAACTATGGCTACACCTTC. Protein sequence: CASSLPGANYGYTF.